The 14 T cell receptor beta chains listed next were all sequenced from one sample in a study of blood T cell repertoires in COVID-19. The repertoire was sequenced with immunoSEQ multiplex PCR; TCRdb's copy has only in-frame clones and lacks some. The data hold 250,000 to 300,000 clones, with approximately 88% observed a single time. Source material: peripheral blood. All receptors come from a man in his fifties with acute or convalescent COVID-19.

The rearrangement joins TRBV30 to TRBJ2-1; no clear D gene. This CDR3 has 13 residues. Germline V lookup: CDR1 GTSNPN, CDR2 SVGIG (reference sequence). Trimming removed 0 bases from V and 6 bases from J, with 9 bases in between. CDR3 DNA sequence: TGTGCCTGGAGTGTCTCCCCTACCAATGAGCAGTTCTTC. Its translation: CAWSVSPTNEQFF.

V and J are TRBV5-4 and TRBJ1-2; TRBD1 is a possible D gene (6 bases). Germline V gives CDR1 SGHNT, CDR2 YYREEE (reference sequence). V lost 5 bases and J 0 bases, leaving 17 bases between the germline ends. The CDR3 has 16 amino acids. CDR3 amino acids: CASRKDSELANYGYTF. For the CDR3, the DNA is TGTGCCAGCAGGAAGGACAGTGAATTAGCTAACTATGGCTACACCTTC.

This clone was counted once. The rearrangement links TRBV5-1 to TRBJ2-1; 9 nucleotides line up with TRBD2. Per germline, CDR1 SGHRS and CDR2 YFSETQ. This CDR3 is built from 15 residues. With V trimmed by 1 base and J by 7 bases, 6 bases remained unmatched. The CDR3 DNA reads TGCGCCAGCAGCTTGACTCCTAGCGGGGTAAATGAGCAGTTCTTC. Its translation: CASSLTPSGVNEQFF. Full variable domain (missing parts from reference TRBV5-1 and TRBJ2-1): KAGVTQTPRYLIKTRGQQVTLSCSPISGHRSVSWYQQTPGQGLQFLFEYFSETQRNKGNFPGRFSGRQFSNSRSEMNVSTLELGDSALYLCASSLTPSGVNEQFFGPGTRLTVL.

The gene calls are TRBV7-9 and TRBJ2-3, with D hard to call. Germline CDR1 and CDR2: SEHNR and FQNEAQ (reference sequence). The germline V and J ends were trimmed by 5 bases and 0 bases, with 12 bases remaining between them. The length of the CDR3 is 15 residues. The CDR3 is CASSLTLYSTDTQYF. The DNA of the CDR3 is TGTGCCAGCAGCCTAACCCTCTATAGCACAGATACGCAGTATTTT. Drawing the rest from reference TRBV7-9 and TRBJ2-3, the complete variable domain is DTGVSQNPRHKITKRGQNVTFRCDPISEHNRLYWYRQTLGQGPEFLTYFQNEAQLEKSRLLSDRFSAERPKGSFSTLEIQRTEQGDSAMYLCASSLTLYSTDTQYFGPGTRLTVL.

The CDR3 DNA is TGTGCCAGCAGCTTAAGCGGGGGGCTGAGGACCGGGGAGCTGTTTTTT. This encodes CASSLSGGLRTGELFF. The chain is built from TRBV7-9 and TRBJ2-2, with TRBD2 matching over 9 bases. V lost 2 bases, J lost 5 bases, and 6 bases stayed unmatched. CDR3 size: 16 residues. Germline V gene data show CDR1 as SEHNR and CDR2 as FQNEAQ (reference sequence).

V and J are TRBV29-1 and TRBJ1-1; perhaps TRBD1 as D (5 bases). The CDR3 spans 13 residues. The germline CDR1 and CDR2 sequences are SQVTM and ANQGSEA. V was shortened by 4 bases and J by 6 bases, with 15 bases between the two germline ends. CDR3 DNA sequence: TGCAGCGTTGTCCGGCGGGGACCTTCTGAAGCTTTCTTT. Translated: CSVVRRGPSEAFF.

This clone was seen more than once but under ten times. The chain links TRBV4-1 to TRBJ1-1; no firm D call. CDR3 size: 14 residues. The V and J ends lost 1 base and 3 bases respectively, with 9 bases between them. CDR1 and CDR2 from the germline V gene are MGHRA and YSYEKL. The CDR3 bases are TGCGCCAGCAGCCAAGGGCGAGGAGACACTGAAGCTTTCTTT. This translates into CASSQGRGDTEAFF.

The chain is built from TRBV5-8 and TRBJ2-7; D remains ambiguous. CDR3 length: 12 residues. Germline CDR1 SGHTS, CDR2 YDEGEE. Trimming stripped 5 bases from V and 6 bases from J, with 12 bases between. The CDR3 region is CASSWSRIEQYF. In nucleotides, the CDR3 is TGTGCCAGCAGTTGGAGCCGGATCGAGCAGTACTTC.

The chain links TRBV5-6 to TRBJ1-1, with 7 bases fitting TRBD1. J was trimmed by 0 bases and V by 2 bases; bases with no gene match: 4. The CDR3 spans 15 residues. In germline, CDR1 is SGHDT, CDR2 YYEEEE. The CDR3 is CASSFRTGLNTEAFF. CDR3 DNA: TGTGCCAGCAGCTTTAGGACAGGTTTGAACACTGAAGCTTTCTTT. Supplemented by reference TRBV5-6 and TRBJ1-1, the full variable domain reads DAGVTQSPTHLIKTRGQQVTLRCSPKSGHDTVSWYQQALGQGPQFIFQYYEEEERQRGNFPDRFSGHQFPNYSSELNVNALLLGDSALYLCASSFRTGLNTEAFFGQGTRLTVV.

V is TRBV2 and J is TRBJ2-2; 8 nucleotides match TRBD2. CDR3 length: 15 amino acids. V dropped 6 bases and J dropped 6; count of bases not matched to a gene: 9. The germline V gene encodes CDR1 SNHLY and CDR2 FYNNEI. The CDR3 region is CASSTGGRSSGELFF. The CDR3 DNA is TGTGCCAGCAGCACGGGGGGGCGGTCCTCCGGGGAGCTGTTTTTT.

The rearrangement uses TRBV30 and TRBJ2-6; TRBD1 aligns across 8 bases. CDR1 and CDR2 (germline): GTSNPN, SVGIG (reference sequence). The CDR3 consists of 17 residues. Trimming cost V 0 bases and J 0 bases; bases outside gene matches: 4. The CDR3 sequence is CAWSVGQVTSGANVLTF. In DNA, the CDR3 is TGTGCCTGGAGTGTGGGACAGGTGACCTCTGGGGCCAACGTCCTGACTTTC.

The chain employs TRBV7-3 and TRBJ2-3, with D tentatively TRBD1 (6 bases). The CDR3 runs to 14 residues. CDR1 SGHTA and CDR2 FQGTGA come from the germline V gene. V was shortened by 5 bases and J by 3 bases, with 12 bases between the two germline ends. CDR3 nucleotide sequence: TGTGCCAGCAGCCCCCGACAGGTTACAGATACGCAGTATTTT. This translates into CASSPRQVTDTQYF.

The chain carries TRBV11-2 and TRBJ1-6; D is uncertain. Trimming left V 2 bases short and J 6 bases short, with 20 bases between. CDR1 SGHAT and CDR2 FQNNGV come from the germline V gene. The CDR3 contains 18 residues. CDR3 residues: CASSLLGSSRAGNSPLHF. CDR3 DNA sequence: TGTGCCAGCAGCTTATTGGGATCGTCGAGGGCGGGTAATTCACCCCTCCACTTT.

This sequence joins TRBV29-1 and TRBJ2-3, with D possibly TRBD1 on 5 matching bases. The germline V gene encodes CDR1 SQVTM and CDR2 ANQGSEA. The CDR3 totals 12 residues. V gave up 5 bases and J gave up 4 bases, with 10 bases separating them. CDR3 sequence (DNA): TGCAGCGTTCAGGGTTTGCCAGATACGCAGTATTTT. Translating it yields CSVQGLPDTQYF.